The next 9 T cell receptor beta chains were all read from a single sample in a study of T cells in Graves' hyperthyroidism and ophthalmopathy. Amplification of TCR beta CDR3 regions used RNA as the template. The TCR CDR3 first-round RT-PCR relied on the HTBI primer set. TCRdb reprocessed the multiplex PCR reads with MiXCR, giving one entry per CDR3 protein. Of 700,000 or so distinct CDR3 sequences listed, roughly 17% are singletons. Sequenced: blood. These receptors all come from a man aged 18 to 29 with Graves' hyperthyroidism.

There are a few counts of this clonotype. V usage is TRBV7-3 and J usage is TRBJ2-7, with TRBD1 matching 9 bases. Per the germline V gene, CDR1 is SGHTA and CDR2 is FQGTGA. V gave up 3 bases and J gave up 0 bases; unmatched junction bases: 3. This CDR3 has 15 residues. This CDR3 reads CASSFTGGGSYEQYF. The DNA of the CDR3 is TGTGCCAGCAGCTTTACAGGGGGCGGCTCCTACGAGCAGTACTTC.

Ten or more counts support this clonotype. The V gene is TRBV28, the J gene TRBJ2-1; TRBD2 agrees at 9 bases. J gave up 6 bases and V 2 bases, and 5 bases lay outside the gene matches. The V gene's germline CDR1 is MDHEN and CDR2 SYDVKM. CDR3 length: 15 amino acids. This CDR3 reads CASSLTAGGSNEQFF. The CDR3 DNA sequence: TGTGCCAGCAGTTTAACGGCGGGAGGGTCCAATGAGCAGTTCTTC.

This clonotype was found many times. Written as DNA, the CDR3 is TGTGCCAGTACGACAGGGGGAGACGAGCAGTACTTC. It specifies CASTTGGDEQYF. The chain links TRBV28 to TRBJ2-7; 9 nucleotides agree with TRBD1. V lost 9 bases, J lost 5 bases, and 5 bases stayed unmatched. CDR3 length: 12 amino acids. Germline loops: CDR1 MDHEN, CDR2 SYDVKM.

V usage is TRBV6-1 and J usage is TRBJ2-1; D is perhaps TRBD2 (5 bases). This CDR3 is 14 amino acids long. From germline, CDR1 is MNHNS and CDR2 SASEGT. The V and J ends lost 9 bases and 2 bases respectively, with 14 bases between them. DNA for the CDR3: TGTGCCAGTCGTATAGCGAACACCTACAATGAGCAGTTCTTC. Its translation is CASRIANTYNEQFF.

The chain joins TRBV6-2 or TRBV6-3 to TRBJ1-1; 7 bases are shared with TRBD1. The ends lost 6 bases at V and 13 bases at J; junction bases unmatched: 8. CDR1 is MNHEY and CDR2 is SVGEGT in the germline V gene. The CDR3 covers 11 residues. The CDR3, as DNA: TGTGCCAGCAGCCGACAGGGAGGTCATTTCTTT. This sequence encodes CASSRQGGHFF.

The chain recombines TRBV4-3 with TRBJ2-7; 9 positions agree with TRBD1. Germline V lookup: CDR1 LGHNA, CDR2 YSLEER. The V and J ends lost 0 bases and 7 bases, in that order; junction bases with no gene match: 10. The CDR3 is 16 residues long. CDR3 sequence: CASSQDGGTGLGEQYF. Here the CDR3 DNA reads TGCGCCAGCAGCCAAGATGGAGGGACAGGGCTTGGAGAGCAGTACTTC.

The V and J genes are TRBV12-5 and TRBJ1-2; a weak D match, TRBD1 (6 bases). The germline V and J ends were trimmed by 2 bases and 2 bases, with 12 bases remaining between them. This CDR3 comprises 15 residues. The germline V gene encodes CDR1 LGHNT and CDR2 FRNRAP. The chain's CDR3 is CASGLRGAINYGYTF. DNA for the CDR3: TGTGCTAGTGGTTTGCGGGGGGCGATCAACTATGGCTACACCTTC.

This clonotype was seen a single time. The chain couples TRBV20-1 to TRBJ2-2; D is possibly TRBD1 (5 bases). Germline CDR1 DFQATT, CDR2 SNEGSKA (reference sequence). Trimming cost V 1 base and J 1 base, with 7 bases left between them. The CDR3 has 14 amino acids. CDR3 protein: CSARGRVNTGELFF. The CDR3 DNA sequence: TGCAGTGCTAGAGGCAGGGTGAACACCGGGGAGCTGTTTTTT.

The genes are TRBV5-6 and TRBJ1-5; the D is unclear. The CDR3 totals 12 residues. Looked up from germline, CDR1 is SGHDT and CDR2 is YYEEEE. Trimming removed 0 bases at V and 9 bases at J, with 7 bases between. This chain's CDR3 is CASSLAPGPQHF. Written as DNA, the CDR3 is TGTGCCAGCAGCTTGGCCCCAGGGCCCCAGCATTTT. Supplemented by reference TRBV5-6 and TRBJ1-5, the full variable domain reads DAGVTQSPTHLIKTRGQQVTLRCSPKSGHDTVSWYQQALGQGPQFIFQYYEEEERQRGNFPDRFSGHQFPNYSSELNVNALLLGDSALYLCASSLAPGPQHFGDGTRLSIL.